These 24 T cell receptor beta chains share one sample of origin, sequenced in a study of T cell responses to AZD1222 COVID-19 vaccine. Libraries were prepared by immunoSEQ multiplex PCR; TCRdb keeps only in-frame clonotypes and omits some of them. The table has about 140,000 clones, about 89% seen once; the top ten hold about 4.8%. Specimen: peripheral blood, collected on day 0 of AZD1222 vaccination. These receptors were collected from an adult in good health.

The chain joins TRBV19 to TRBJ2-2; 9 nucleotides line up with TRBD1. This CDR3 is 16 amino acids long. Unmatched junction bases numbered 11, after V lost 6 bases and J lost 6 bases. CDR1 and CDR2 from the germline V gene are LNHDA and SQIVND (reference sequence). The CDR3: CASRVQGQGWSGELFF. Written as DNA, the CDR3 is TGTGCCAGTAGGGTCCAGGGACAGGGATGGTCCGGGGAGCTGTTTTTT.

This clone was found a few times. The chain has TRBV5-6 and TRBJ2-7, with no clear D. The CDR3 is 12 amino acids. Germline loops: CDR1 SGHDT, CDR2 YYEEEE. V was trimmed by 3 bases and J by 0 bases, leaving 4 bases between them. The CDR3 region is CASSYSSYEQYF. The CDR3 bases are TGTGCCAGCAGCTATAGCTCCTACGAGCAGTACTTC.

This clone came up once. The chain links TRBV11-1 to TRBJ2-1, with 14 bases matching TRBD2. J gave up 6 bases and V 4 bases, and 5 bases lay outside the gene matches. The CDR3 is 16 residues long. CDR1 is SGHAT and CDR2 is FQDESV in the germline V gene (reference sequence). The chain's CDR3 is CASSSWTSGRFNEQFF. The CDR3 nucleotides are TGTGCCAGCAGCTCATGGACTAGCGGGAGGTTCAATGAGCAGTTCTTC. The whole variable domain, filled in from reference TRBV11-1 and TRBJ2-1, reads EAEVAQSPRYKITEKSQAVAFWCDPISGHATLYWYRQILGQGPELLVQFQDESVVDDSQLPKDRFSAERLKGVDSTLKIQPAELGDSAMYLCASSSWTSGRFNEQFFGPGTRLTVL.

The chain joins TRBV5-4 to TRBJ2-1, with 9 bases lining up with TRBD2. The CDR3 sequence is 15 residues long. V lost 3 bases to trimming and J lost 3 bases; unmatched junction nucleotides: 4. Per germline, CDR1 SGHNT and CDR2 YYREEE (reference sequence). CDR3 nucleotide sequence: TGTGCCAGCAGCTCAAAGCGGGAGGTCTACAATGAGCAGTTCTTC. It is translated as CASSSKREVYNEQFF.

CDR3 amino acids: CASSPEKVYSPLHF. The CDR3 coding sequence is TGTGCCAGCTCACCGGAAAAGGTTTATTCACCCCTCCACTTT. V is TRBV18 and J is TRBJ1-6; no clear D. CDR3 size: 14 residues. Trimming removed 3 bases from V and 8 bases from J, with 11 bases in between. Germline CDR1 is KGHSH and CDR2 is LQKENI.

This clone showed up just a few times. Written as DNA, the CDR3 is TGCGCCAGCAGCCGAACAGACAGGGAACTCGACGAGCAGTACTTC. The encoded protein is CASSRTDRELDEQYF. The genes are TRBV4-1 and TRBJ2-7; 7 nucleotides agree with TRBD1. CDR1 and CDR2 (germline): MGHRA, YSYEKL. This CDR3 is built from 15 residues. The junction had 11 bases not matched to a gene; V was cut back by 4 bases and J by 5 bases.

CDR3 bases: TGTGCCAGCAGCGTAGATGGGGGAGGGACGCAGTATTTT. Its translation: CASSVDGGGTQYF. The chain recombines TRBV9 with TRBJ2-3, with 7 bases identical to TRBD2. The V gene end was trimmed by 0 bases and the J gene end by 9 bases; junction bases not matched to a gene: 4. The length of the CDR3 is 13 residues. Germline CDR1 is SGDLS and CDR2 is YYNGEE.

This chain links TRBV5-1 with TRBJ1-2; TRBD1 matches 10 bases. Germline CDR1 reads SGHRS; CDR2 reads YFSETQ. V was pared by 3 bases and J by 5 bases, with 7 bases of the junction left unmatched. The CDR3 is made up of 15 amino acids. CDR3 amino acids: CASSWGTGDGYGYTF. CDR3 nucleotide sequence: TGCGCCAGCAGCTGGGGGACAGGGGATGGATATGGCTACACCTTC.

The chain carries TRBV28 and TRBJ1-4; possibly TRBD1 for D (5 bases). The CDR3 spans 16 residues. Germline V gives CDR1 MDHEN, CDR2 SYDVKM. The V gene lost 7 bases and the J gene lost 5 bases, with 20 bases spanning the gap. CDR3 nucleotide sequence: TGTGCCAGCAATTGGGACGGCAGCGGCGGAAATGAAAAACTGTTTTTT. Protein: CASNWDGSGGNEKLFF.

The rearrangement joins TRBV12-3 or TRBV12-4 to TRBJ2-7, with TRBD2 identical over 7 bases. This CDR3 is 12 amino acids long. J was trimmed by 7 bases and V by 10 bases; bases with no gene match: 10. Here the CDR3 DNA reads TGTGCCACCTCTAAGCGGGATCGGGAGCAGTACTTC. This codes for CATSKRDREQYF.

The CDR3 is CASSIGQGGFYEQYF. In DNA, the CDR3 is TGTGCCAGCAGTATAGGGCAGGGGGGATTCTACGAGCAGTACTTC. V usage is TRBV27 and J usage is TRBJ2-7, with D possibly being TRBD1 (7 bases). The germline CDR1 and CDR2 sequences are MNHEY and SMNVEV (reference sequence). Trimming removed 5 bases from V and 3 bases from J, with 17 bases in between. This CDR3 is 15 amino acids long.

J is TRBJ1-3 and V is TRBV9; perhaps TRBD1 as D (6 bases). The CDR3 covers 14 residues. Germline V gene lookup returns CDR1 SGDLS and CDR2 YYNGEE. Trimming shortened V by 2 bases and J by 5 bases, and 11 bases separated the two germline ends. This CDR3 is CASSVGTGRNTIYF. The CDR3 DNA reads TGTGCCAGCAGCGTTGGAACAGGGAGAAACACCATATATTTT.

The gene calls are TRBV27 and TRBJ2-7; D not resolved. The CDR3 contains 13 residues. V was cut by 7 bases and J by 0 bases, with 10 bases left in between. The germline CDR1 and CDR2 sequences are MNHEY and SMNVEV (reference sequence). This CDR3 is CASTKLGSYEQYF. The CDR3 DNA reads as TGTGCCAGCACCAAGTTGGGCTCCTACGAGCAGTACTTC.

V gene TRBV11-3 combines with J gene TRBJ2-1; no clear D gene. The CDR3 covers 13 residues. Germline lookup yields CDR1 SGHNT and CDR2 YENEEA. V lost 3 bases and J 4 bases, leaving 7 bases between the germline ends. For the CDR3, the DNA is TGTGCCAGCAGCTTTGGCCAATACAATGAGCAGTTCTTC. Protein product: CASSFGQYNEQFF.

The chain links TRBV7-9 to TRBJ1-6; the D is unclear. The germline gives CDR1 SEHNR, CDR2 FQNEAQ (reference sequence). The CDR3 extends over 13 amino acids. Trimming left V 7 bases short and J 7 bases short, with 11 bases between. CDR3 region: CASTKTWNSPLHF. Here the CDR3 DNA reads TGTGCCAGCACCAAAACGTGGAATTCACCCCTCCACTTT.

This chain connects TRBV7-9 to TRBJ2-3; TRBD1 agrees at 11 bases. The CDR3 contains 18 residues. J was trimmed by 5 bases and V by 1 base; bases with no gene match: 11. The V gene's germline CDR1 is SEHNR and CDR2 FQNEAQ (reference sequence). CDR3 amino acids: CASSLGAIRDRGGDTQYF. As DNA, the CDR3 is TGTGCCAGCAGCTTAGGCGCGATAAGGGACAGGGGGGGAGATACGCAGTATTTT. Full variable domain (remainder filled in from reference TRBV7-9 and TRBJ2-3): DTGVSQNPRHKITKRGQNVTFRCDPISEHNRLYWYRQTLGQGPEFLTYFQNEAQLEKSRLLSDRFSAERPKGSFSTLEIQRTEQGDSAMYLCASSLGAIRDRGGDTQYFGPGTRLTVL.

V and J are TRBV6-5 and TRBJ2-3; the D is unclear. The CDR3 loop spans 14 amino acids. Germline CDR1 is MNHEY and CDR2 is SVGAGI. Between the trimmed V and J ends, which lost 4 bases and 1 base, there was a span of 9 bases. The DNA for the CDR3 is TGTGCCAGCAGTTTAGGGTTAGGCACAGATACGCAGTATTTT. Translating gives CASSLGLGTDTQYF.

This clone has more than one count but fewer than ten. The chain employs TRBV28 and TRBJ2-1; 8 positions agree with TRBD1. CDR3 length: 14 residues. V lost 6 bases to trimming and J lost 5 bases; unmatched junction nucleotides: 6. The germline gives CDR1 MDHEN, CDR2 SYDVKM. The CDR3 sequence is CASSPLDRDNEQFF. CDR3 bases: TGTGCCAGCAGCCCTCTGGACAGGGACAATGAGCAGTTCTTC.

J is TRBJ2-1 and V is TRBV12-3 or TRBV12-4; D may be TRBD2 (7 bases). Trimming took 3 bases from V and 7 from J, leaving 10 bases between them. The CDR3 loop spans 13 amino acids. CDR3 amino acids: CASSFRGGNEQFF. CDR3 bases: TGTGCCAGCAGTTTCAGGGGAGGGAATGAGCAGTTCTTC.

This chain connects TRBV6-5 to TRBJ2-1; 8 bases agree with TRBD1. J gave up 7 bases and V 7 bases, and 9 bases lay outside the gene matches. The CDR3 is 14 residues long. Germline CDR1 and CDR2: MNHEY and SVGAGI. CDR3: CASMNRGIWNEQFF. CDR3 sequence (DNA): TGTGCCAGCATGAACAGGGGGATTTGGAATGAGCAGTTCTTC.

The J gene is TRBJ1-1, the V gene TRBV6-5; weak D call: TRBD1 (5 bases). V was cut by 6 bases and J by 3 bases, with 11 bases left in between. The CDR3 consists of 13 residues. The germline V gene has CDR1 MNHEY and CDR2 SVGAGI. The CDR3 sequence: CASRSHRYTEAFF. CDR3 in DNA: TGTGCCAGCAGATCCCACAGGTACACTGAAGCTTTCTTT.

This chain links TRBV30 with TRBJ1-5; tentative D call: TRBD1 (5 bases). This CDR3 is built from 13 residues. Trimming cost V 0 bases and J 8 bases, with 11 bases left between them. Germline CDR1 GTSNPN, CDR2 SVGIG (reference sequence). Written as DNA, the CDR3 is TGTGCCTGGAGTGTACGGCGAGGGGAGCCCCAGCATTTT. It specifies CAWSVRRGEPQHF. Based on the CDR3 plus reference TRBV30 and TRBJ1-5, the full variable domain is SQTIHQWPATLVQPVGSPLSLECTVEGTSNPNLYWYRQAAGRGLQLLFYSVGIGQISSEVPQNLSASRPQDRQFILSSKKLLLSDSGFYLCAWSVRRGEPQHFGDGTRLSIL.

This chain joins TRBV5-1 and TRBJ1-4; 8 nucleotides match TRBD1. After removal of 4 bases from V and 1 base from J, the junction contained 6 bases not matched to a gene. The length of the CDR3 is 16 residues. CDR1 is SGHRS, CDR2 YFSETQ, per germline. CDR3 nucleotide sequence: TGCGCCAGCAGCCGCTCGGGGACAGGAACTAATGAAAAACTGTTTTTT. Translated, it gives CASSRSGTGTNEKLFF.

The chain combines TRBV19 with TRBJ2-7, with 12 bases that match TRBD1. V trimming: 4 bases; J trimming: 6 bases; junction bases outside the gene matches: 7. Germline lookup yields CDR1 LNHDA and CDR2 SQIVND (reference sequence). The CDR3 extends over 15 amino acids. In nucleotides, the CDR3 is TGTGCCAGTAGTAACCCCCGGGACAGGGGGCTCGAGCAGTACTTC. This encodes CASSNPRDRGLEQYF.